Listed below are T cell receptor beta chains from one sample, sequenced in a study of long-term antiretroviral therapy in people with HIV. Using immunoSEQ multiplex PCR, the repertoire was profiled, and TCRdb retains in-frame clones only, with some absent. There are 32,000 or so clones in the sample; 70% to 90% occur only once, and around 4.4% lies in the top ten. This specimen consisted of unsorted PBMCs, obtained about 3.3 years after starting antiretroviral therapy. The origin of the receptors is a man aged 18-30 years with HIV. The CDR3 runs from the conserved cysteine through the conserved F or W. Each record gives: CDR3 protein, V gene.

cdr3_aa: CASSLVNYGYTF
v_call: TRBV5-1

cdr3_aa: CASPRTPGTPFSNQPQHF
v_call: TRBV19

cdr3_aa: CASSSKDRGGYEQYF
v_call: TRBV13

cdr3_aa: CASSLEGQKNTEAFF
v_call: TRBV11-2

cdr3_aa: CASSAIPVSPLHF
v_call: TRBV19

cdr3_aa: CASSYGGKPTDTQYF
v_call: TRBV7-2

cdr3_aa: CASSLARALGEQYF
v_call: TRBV5-1

cdr3_aa: CASSYSEGRANTEAFF
v_call: TRBV6-5

cdr3_aa: CASSLGTPEQYF
v_call: TRBV7-8

cdr3_aa: CASSRGIAGTDTQYF
v_call: TRBV11-2

cdr3_aa: CASSLGQENTEAFF
v_call: TRBV7-6

cdr3_aa: CATQGHSTEAFF
v_call: TRBV10-3

cdr3_aa: CASSQEVVGGGEPLHF
v_call: TRBV4-1

cdr3_aa: CASTSEGAVYNEQFF
v_call: TRBV19

cdr3_aa: CASSFSSDADTEAFF
v_call: TRBV7-9

cdr3_aa: CASSFDRRGARSGELFF
v_call: TRBV5-1

cdr3_aa: CASSRGVGPGADTQYF
v_call: TRBV10-2

cdr3_aa: CAWNADGSCSYEQYF
v_call: TRBV30

cdr3_aa: CASSPVGETQYF
v_call: TRBV19

cdr3_aa: CASSDQGTTGSYEQYF
v_call: TRBV6-4

cdr3_aa: CASSLGSLAGQLNTGELFF
v_call: TRBV28

cdr3_aa: CATHFGGPRGTEAFF
v_call: TRBV27

cdr3_aa: CASRQLRDSSDTQYF
v_call: TRBV7-3

cdr3_aa: CATLGGSVAEAFF
v_call: TRBV10-3

cdr3_aa: CASSVNRDRPGTEAFF
v_call: TRBV9

cdr3_aa: CASSSARREETDTQYF
v_call: TRBV7-9

cdr3_aa: CASSPGDNSYEQYF
v_call: TRBV7-6